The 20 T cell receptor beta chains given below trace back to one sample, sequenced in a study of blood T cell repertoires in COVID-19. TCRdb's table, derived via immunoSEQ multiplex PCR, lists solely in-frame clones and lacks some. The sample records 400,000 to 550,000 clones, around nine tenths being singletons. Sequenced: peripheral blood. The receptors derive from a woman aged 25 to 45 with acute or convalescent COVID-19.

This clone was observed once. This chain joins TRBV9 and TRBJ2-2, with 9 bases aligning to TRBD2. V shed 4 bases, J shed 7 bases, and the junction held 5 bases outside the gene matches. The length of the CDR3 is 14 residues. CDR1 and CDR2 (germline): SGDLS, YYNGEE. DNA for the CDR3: TGTGCCAGCAGCCCTCGGACTAGCGACGGGGAGCTGTTTTTT. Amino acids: CASSPRTSDGELFF.

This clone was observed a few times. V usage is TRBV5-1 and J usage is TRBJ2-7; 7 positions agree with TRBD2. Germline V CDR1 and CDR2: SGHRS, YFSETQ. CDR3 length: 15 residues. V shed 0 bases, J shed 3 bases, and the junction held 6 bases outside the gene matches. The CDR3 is CASSLVRRGDYEQYF. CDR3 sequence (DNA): TGCGCCAGCAGCTTGGTTCGCCGGGGGGACTACGAGCAGTACTTC.

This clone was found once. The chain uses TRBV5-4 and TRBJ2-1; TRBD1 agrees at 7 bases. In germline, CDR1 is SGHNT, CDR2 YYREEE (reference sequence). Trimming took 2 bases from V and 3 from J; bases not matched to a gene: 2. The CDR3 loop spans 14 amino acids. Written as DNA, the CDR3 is TGTGCCAGCAGCTTTCAGGGGGTCTACAATGAGCAGTTCTTC. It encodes CASSFQGVYNEQFF.

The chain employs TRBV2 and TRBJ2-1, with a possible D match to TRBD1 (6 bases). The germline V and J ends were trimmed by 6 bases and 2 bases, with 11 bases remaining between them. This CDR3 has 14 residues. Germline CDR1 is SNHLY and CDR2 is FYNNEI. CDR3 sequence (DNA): TGTGCCAGCAGGCGGACAGAGACCTACAATGAGCAGTTCTTC. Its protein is CASRRTETYNEQFF.

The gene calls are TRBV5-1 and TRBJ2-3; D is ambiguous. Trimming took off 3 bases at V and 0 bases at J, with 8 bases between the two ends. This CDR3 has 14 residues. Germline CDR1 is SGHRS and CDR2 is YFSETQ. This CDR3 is CASSSRVSTDTQYF. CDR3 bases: TGCGCCAGCAGCTCCCGGGTCAGCACAGATACGCAGTATTTT.

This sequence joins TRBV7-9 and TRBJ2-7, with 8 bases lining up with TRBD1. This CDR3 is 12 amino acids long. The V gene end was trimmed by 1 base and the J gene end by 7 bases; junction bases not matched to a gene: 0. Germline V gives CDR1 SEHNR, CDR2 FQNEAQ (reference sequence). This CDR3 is CASSLGTGEQYF. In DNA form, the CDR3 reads TGTGCCAGCAGCTTAGGGACAGGGGAGCAGTACTTC.

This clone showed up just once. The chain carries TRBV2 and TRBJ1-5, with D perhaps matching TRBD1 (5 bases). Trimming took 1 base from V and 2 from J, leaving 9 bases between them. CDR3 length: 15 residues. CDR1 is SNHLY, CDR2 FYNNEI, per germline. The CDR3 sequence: CASSEGRGRNQPQHF. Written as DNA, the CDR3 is TGTGCCAGCAGTGAAGGGCGGGGCCGCAATCAGCCCCAGCATTTT.

CDR3: CASGNRGYEQYF. CDR3 DNA sequence: TGTGCCAGCGGCAATCGGGGCTACGAGCAGTACTTC. The rearrangement uses TRBV7-9 and TRBJ2-7; TRBD2 might be the D (5 bases). CDR1 SEHNR and CDR2 FQNEAQ come from the germline V gene (reference sequence). Trimming stripped 8 bases from V and 3 bases from J, with 11 bases between. This CDR3 spans 12 amino acids. Supplemented by reference TRBV7-9 and TRBJ2-7, the full variable domain reads DTGVSQNPRHKITKRGQNVTFRCDPISEHNRLYWYRQTLGQGPEFLTYFQNEAQLEKSRLLSDRFSAERPKGSFSTLEIQRTEQGDSAMYLCASGNRGYEQYFGPGTRLTVT.

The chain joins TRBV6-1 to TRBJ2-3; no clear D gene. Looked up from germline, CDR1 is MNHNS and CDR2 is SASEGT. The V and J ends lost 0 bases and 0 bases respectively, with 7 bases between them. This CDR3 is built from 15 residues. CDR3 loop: CASSEASRSTDTQYF. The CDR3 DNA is TGTGCCAGCAGTGAAGCTTCTCGTAGCACAGATACGCAGTATTTT.

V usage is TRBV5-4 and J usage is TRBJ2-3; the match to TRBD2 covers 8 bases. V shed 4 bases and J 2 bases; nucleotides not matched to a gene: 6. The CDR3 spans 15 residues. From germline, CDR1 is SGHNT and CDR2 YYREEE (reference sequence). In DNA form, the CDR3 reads TGTGCCAGCAGCAAAAGACTAGCGCACACAGATACGCAGTATTTT. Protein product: CASSKRLAHTDTQYF.

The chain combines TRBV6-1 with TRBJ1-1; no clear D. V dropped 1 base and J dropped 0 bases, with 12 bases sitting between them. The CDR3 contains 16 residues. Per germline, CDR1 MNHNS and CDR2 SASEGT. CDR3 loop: CASSEGLFNMNTEAFF. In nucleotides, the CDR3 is TGTGCCAGCAGTGAAGGATTATTCAACATGAACACTGAAGCTTTCTTT.

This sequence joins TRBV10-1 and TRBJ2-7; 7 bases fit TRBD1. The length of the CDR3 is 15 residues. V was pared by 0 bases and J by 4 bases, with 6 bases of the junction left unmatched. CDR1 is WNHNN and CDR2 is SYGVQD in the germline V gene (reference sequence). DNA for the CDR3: TGCGCCAGCAGTGAGTCTGGCCGACAGGGATACGAGCAGTACTTC. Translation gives CASSESGRQGYEQYF.

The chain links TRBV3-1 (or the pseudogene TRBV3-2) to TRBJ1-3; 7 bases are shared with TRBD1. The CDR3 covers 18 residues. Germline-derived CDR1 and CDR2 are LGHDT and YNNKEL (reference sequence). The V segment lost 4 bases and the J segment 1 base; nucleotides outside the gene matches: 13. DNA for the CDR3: TGTGCCAGCAGCCCCCGGGACAGCGCGACGTTATCTGGAAACACCATATATTTT. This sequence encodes CASSPRDSATLSGNTIYF.

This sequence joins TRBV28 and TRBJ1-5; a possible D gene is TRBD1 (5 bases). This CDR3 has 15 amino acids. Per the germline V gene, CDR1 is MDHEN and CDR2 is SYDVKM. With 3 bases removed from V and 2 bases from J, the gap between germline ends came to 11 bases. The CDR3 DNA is TGTGCCAGCAGTTTGCAAGGGGTAGGCAATCAGCCCCAGCATTTT. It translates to CASSLQGVGNQPQHF. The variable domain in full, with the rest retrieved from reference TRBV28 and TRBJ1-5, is DVKVTQSSRYLVKRTGEKVFLECVQDMDHENMFWYRQDPGLGLRLIYFSYDVKMKEKGDIPEGYSVSREKKERFSLILESASTNQTSMYLCASSLQGVGNQPQHFGDGTRLSIL.

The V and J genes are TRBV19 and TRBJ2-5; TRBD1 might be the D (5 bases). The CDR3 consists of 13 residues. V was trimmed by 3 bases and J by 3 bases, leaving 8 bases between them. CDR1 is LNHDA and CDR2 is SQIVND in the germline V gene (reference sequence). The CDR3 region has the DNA TGTGCCAGTAGTATGGTGGACAAAGAGACCCAGTACTTC. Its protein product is CASSMVDKETQYF.

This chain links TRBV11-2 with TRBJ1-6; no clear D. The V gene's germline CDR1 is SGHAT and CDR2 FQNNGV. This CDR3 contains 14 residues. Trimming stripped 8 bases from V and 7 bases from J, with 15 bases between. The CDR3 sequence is CASAYRGGNSPLHF. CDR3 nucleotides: TGTGCCAGCGCGTACCGGGGAGGGAATTCACCCCTCCACTTT.

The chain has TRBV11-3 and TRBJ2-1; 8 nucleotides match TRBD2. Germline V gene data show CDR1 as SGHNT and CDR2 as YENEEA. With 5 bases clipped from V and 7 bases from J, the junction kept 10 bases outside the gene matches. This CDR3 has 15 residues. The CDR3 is CASSRKSGGTNEQFF. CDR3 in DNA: TGTGCCAGCAGCCGTAAAAGCGGGGGAACGAATGAGCAGTTCTTC.

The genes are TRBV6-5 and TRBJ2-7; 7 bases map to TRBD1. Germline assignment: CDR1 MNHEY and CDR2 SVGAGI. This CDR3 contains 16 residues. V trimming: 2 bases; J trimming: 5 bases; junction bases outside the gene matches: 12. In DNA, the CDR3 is TGTGCCAGCAGTTACGGGACACCCGGGACAGTTGACGAGCAGTACTTC. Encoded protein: CASSYGTPGTVDEQYF.

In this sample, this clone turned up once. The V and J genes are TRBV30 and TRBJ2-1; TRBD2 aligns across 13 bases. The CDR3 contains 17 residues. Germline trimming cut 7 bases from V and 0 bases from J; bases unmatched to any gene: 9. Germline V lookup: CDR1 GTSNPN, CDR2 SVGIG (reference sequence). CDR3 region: CAYELAGGFRSYNEQFF. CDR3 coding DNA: TGTGCCTATGAACTAGCGGGGGGGTTTCGCTCCTACAATGAGCAGTTCTTC.

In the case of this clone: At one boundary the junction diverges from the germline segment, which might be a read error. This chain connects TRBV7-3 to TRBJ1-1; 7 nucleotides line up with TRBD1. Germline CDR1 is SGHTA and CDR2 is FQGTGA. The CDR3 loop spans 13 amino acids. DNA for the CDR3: TGTGCCAGCAGCGTAACAACAGGGGTTGAAGCTTTCTTT. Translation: CASSVTTGVEAFF.